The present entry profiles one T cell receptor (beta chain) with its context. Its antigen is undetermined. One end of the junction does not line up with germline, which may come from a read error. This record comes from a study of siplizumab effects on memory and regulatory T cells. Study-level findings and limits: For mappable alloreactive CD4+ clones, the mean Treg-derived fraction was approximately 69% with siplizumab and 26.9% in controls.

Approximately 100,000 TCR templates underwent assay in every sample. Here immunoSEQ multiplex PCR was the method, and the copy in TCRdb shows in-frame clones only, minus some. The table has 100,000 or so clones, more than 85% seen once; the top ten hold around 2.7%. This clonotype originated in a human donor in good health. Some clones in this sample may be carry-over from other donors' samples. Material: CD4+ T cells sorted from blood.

The CDR3 DNA reads as TGTGCCAGCAGCGCAACTAGGGGGCCTTACAATGAGCAGCTCTTC. Amino acid sequence: CASSATRGPYNEQLF. The rearrangement links TRBV6-5 to TRBJ2-1; 7 nucleotides agree with TRBD1. The CDR3 is made up of 15 amino acids. The V gene's germline CDR1 is MNHEY and CDR2 SVGAGI.